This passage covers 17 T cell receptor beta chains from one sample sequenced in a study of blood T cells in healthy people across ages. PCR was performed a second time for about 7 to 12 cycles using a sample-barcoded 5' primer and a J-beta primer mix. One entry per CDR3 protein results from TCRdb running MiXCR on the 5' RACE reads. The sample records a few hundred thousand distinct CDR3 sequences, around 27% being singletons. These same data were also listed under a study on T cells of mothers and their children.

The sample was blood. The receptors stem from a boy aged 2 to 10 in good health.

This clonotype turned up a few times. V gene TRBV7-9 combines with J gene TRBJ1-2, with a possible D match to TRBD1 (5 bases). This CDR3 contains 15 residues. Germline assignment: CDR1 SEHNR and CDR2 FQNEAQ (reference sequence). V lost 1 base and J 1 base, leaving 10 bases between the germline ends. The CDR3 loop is CASSLEGKVNYGYTF. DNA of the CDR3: TGTGCCAGCAGCTTAGAGGGGAAGGTTAACTATGGCTACACCTTC.

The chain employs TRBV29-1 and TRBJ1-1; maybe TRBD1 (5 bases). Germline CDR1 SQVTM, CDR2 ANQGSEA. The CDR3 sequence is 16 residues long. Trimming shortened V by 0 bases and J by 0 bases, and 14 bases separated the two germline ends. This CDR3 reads CSVEDLWEGMNTEAFF. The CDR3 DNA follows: TGCAGCGTTGAAGATCTGTGGGAGGGGATGAACACTGAAGCTTTCTTT.

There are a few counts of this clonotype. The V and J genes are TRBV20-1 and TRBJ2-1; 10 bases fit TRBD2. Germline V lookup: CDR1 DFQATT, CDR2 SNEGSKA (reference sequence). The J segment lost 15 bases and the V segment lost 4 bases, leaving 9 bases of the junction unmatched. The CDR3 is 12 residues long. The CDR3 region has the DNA TGCAGTGCTACGGGGCTAGCGGGAGAAGTGTTCTTC. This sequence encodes CSATGLAGEVFF.

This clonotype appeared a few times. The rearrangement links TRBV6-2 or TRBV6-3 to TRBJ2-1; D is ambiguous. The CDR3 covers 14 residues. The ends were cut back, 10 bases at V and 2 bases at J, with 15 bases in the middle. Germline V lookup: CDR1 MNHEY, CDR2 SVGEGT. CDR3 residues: CATYRLIPYNEQFF. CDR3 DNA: TGTGCCACCTACCGACTGATCCCCTACAATGAGCAGTTCTTC.

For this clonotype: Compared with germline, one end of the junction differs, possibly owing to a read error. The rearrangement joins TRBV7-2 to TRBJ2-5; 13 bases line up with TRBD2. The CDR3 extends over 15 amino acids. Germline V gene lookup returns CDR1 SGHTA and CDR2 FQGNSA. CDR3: CVSRLTSGRRETQYF. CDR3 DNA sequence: TGTGTCAGCCGCTTGACTAGCGGGAGGCGGGAGACCCAGTACTTC.

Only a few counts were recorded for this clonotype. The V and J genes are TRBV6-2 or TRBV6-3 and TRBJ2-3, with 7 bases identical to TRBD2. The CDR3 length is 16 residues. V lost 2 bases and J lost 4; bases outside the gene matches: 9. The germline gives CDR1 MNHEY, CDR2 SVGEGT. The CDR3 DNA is TGTGCCAGCAGTTACGGTGGCGGGAGAGCGGCAGATACGCAGTATTTT. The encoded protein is CASSYGGGRAADTQYF.

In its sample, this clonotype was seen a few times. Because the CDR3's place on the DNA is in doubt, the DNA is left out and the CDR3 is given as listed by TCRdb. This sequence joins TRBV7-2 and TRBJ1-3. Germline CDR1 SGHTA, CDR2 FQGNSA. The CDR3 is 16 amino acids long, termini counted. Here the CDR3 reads CASSFNLWGSGNTTYF.

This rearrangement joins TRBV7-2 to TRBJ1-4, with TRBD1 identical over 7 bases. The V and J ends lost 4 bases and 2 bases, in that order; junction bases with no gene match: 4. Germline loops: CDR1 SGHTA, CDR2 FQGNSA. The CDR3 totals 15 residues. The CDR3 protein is CASSYRTGTNEKLFF. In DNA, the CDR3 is TGTGCCAGCAGCTACCGGACAGGCACTAATGAAAAACTGTTTTTT.

The CDR3 reads CSAEGAHSGRAVGEQFF. The CDR3 bases are TGCAGTGCTGAGGGGGCCCATAGCGGGAGGGCCGTGGGTGAGCAGTTCTTC. The rearrangement links TRBV20-1 to TRBJ2-1; TRBD2 agrees at 11 bases. This CDR3 has 17 residues. Germline CDR1 DFQATT, CDR2 SNEGSKA (reference sequence). V was pared by 5 bases and J by 9 bases, with 18 bases of the junction left unmatched.

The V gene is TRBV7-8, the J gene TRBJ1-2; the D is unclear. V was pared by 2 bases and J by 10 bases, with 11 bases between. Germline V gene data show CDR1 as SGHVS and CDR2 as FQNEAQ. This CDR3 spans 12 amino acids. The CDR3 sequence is CASSLNSLDYTF. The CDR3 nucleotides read TGTGCCAGCAGCTTAAACAGTCTCGACTACACCTTC.

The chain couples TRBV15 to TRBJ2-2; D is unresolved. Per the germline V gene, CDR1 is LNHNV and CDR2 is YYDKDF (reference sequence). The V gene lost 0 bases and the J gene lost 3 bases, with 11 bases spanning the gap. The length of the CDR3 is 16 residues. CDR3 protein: CATSRDLGIDTGELFF. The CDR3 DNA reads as TGTGCCACCAGCAGAGATCTTGGGATCGACACCGGGGAGCTGTTTTTT.

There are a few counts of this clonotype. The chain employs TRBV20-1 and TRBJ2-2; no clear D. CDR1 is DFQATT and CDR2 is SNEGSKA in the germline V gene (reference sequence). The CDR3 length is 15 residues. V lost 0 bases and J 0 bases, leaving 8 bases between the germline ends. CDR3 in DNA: TGCAGTGCTAGAGATGTCTTAACGAACACCGGGGAGCTGTTTTTT. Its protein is CSARDVLTNTGELFF.

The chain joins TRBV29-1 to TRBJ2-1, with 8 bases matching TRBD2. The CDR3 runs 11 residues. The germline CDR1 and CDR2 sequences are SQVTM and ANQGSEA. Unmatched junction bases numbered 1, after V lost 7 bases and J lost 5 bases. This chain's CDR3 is CSAAGDNEQFF. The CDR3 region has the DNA TGCAGCGCAGCGGGGGACAATGAGCAGTTCTTC.

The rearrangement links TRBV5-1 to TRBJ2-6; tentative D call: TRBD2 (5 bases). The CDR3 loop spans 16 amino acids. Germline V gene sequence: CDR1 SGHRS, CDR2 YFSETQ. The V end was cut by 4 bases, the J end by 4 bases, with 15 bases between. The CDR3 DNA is TGCGCCAGCAGCCCCCTTGGCGGGTCAGGGGCCAACGTCCTGACTTTC. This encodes CASSPLGGSGANVLTF.

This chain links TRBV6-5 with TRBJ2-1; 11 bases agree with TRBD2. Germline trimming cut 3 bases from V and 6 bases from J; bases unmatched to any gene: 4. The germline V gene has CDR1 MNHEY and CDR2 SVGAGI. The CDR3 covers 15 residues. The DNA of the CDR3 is TGTGCCAGCAGTTATAGCGGGGGGGCCCCCAATGAGCAGTTCTTC. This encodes CASSYSGGAPNEQFF.

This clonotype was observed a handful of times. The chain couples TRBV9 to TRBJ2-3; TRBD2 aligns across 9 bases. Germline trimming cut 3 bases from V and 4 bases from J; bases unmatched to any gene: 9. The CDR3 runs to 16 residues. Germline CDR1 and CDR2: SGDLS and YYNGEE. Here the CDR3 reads CASSGVAGAFADTQYF. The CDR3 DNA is TGTGCCAGCAGCGGGGTAGCGGGGGCTTTCGCAGATACGCAGTATTTT.

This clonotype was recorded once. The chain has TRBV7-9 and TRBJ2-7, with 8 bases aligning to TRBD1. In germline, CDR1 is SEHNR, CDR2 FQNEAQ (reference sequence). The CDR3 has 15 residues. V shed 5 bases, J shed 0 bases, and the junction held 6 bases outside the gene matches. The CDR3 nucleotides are TGTGCCAGCAGCAACCGGGACAGGAGCTCCTACGAGCAGTACTTC. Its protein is CASSNRDRSSYEQYF.